The 21 T cell receptor beta chains listed next were all sequenced from one sample in a study of T-cell reconstitution after alpha-beta-depleted transplantation in children. Antigen specificity for these receptors is unknown. Study-level results: Newly produced T cells mostly accounted for T-cell counts and diversity one year post-transplant.

Preparing the TCRbeta library involved the use of unique molecular identifiers. TCRdb re-called the PCR reads with MiXCR, one entry per CDR3 protein. The sample lists approximately 300,000 distinct CDR3 sequences; almost 8% were seen once. The material sequenced was peripheral blood, taken 360 days after TCRalphabeta/CD19-depleted stem cell transplant. The receptors derive from a female patient aged 2-15 years who had a stem cell transplant for Fanconi anemia, so the T cells may come from the graft donor.

This clonotype showed up many times. The chain is built from TRBV12-3 or TRBV12-4 and TRBJ1-5, with D maybe TRBD1 (6 bases). The V end lost 6 bases, the J end lost 7 bases, and 16 bases lay between the germline ends. The CDR3 loop spans 14 amino acids. Written as DNA, the CDR3 is TGTGCCAGCAGCATGGGGGGGCCAGGGCAGCCCCAGCATTTT. Residues: CASSMGGPGQPQHF.

This clonotype was found many times. The chain links TRBV10-3 to TRBJ2-7; TRBD1 matches 9 bases. Trimming removed 2 bases from V and 1 base from J; junction bases left unmatched: 6. The CDR3 contains 16 residues. Germline V gene sequence: CDR1 ENHRY, CDR2 SYGVKD. As DNA, the CDR3 is TGTGCCATCAGTGAGCCTCGGGACAGGGTTTCCTACGAGCAGTACTTC. Translating gives CAISEPRDRVSYEQYF.

This clonotype was observed many times. The chain has TRBV7-9 and TRBJ2-1; 7 bases line up with TRBD1. V was clipped by 1 base and J by 4 bases; unmatched bases: 4. Looked up from germline, CDR1 is SEHNR and CDR2 is FQNEAQ (reference sequence). The CDR3 covers 15 residues. The CDR3 loop reads CASSLEGDSYNEQFF. Written as DNA, the CDR3 is TGTGCCAGCAGCTTAGAGGGGGACAGTTACAATGAGCAGTTCTTC.

At least ten counts were recorded for this clonotype. The chain employs TRBV28 and TRBJ2-4; the D is unclear. Trimming shortened V by 3 bases and J by 6 bases, and 24 bases separated the two germline ends. Germline CDR1 MDHEN, CDR2 SYDVKM. This CDR3 spans 18 amino acids. CDR3 amino acids: CASSFRTPRDPLINIQYF. The CDR3 coding sequence is TGTGCCAGCAGTTTTAGAACCCCAAGGGATCCATTAATAAACATTCAGTACTTC.

The genes are TRBV4-3 and TRBJ2-6, with D unresolved. V lost 0 bases, J lost 0 bases, and 9 bases lay in between. Germline V gene sequence: CDR1 LGHNA, CDR2 YSLEER. The CDR3 totals 17 residues. CDR3 sequence: CASSQDVANSGANVLTF. DNA for the CDR3: TGCGCCAGCAGCCAAGATGTGGCGAACTCTGGGGCCAACGTCCTGACTTTC.

This clonotype appeared many times. The rearrangement joins TRBV5-1 to TRBJ2-5; possible D gene TRBD2, 5 bases. This CDR3 spans 13 amino acids. Trimming pared 5 bases from V and 1 base from J, leaving 9 bases between. CDR1 SGHRS and CDR2 YFSETQ come from the germline V gene. The CDR3 nucleotides are TGCGCCAGCAGGGCGGGCCCCCAAGAGACCCAGTACTTC. Its translation: CASRAGPQETQYF. The complete variable domain, with remaining parts taken from reference TRBV5-1 and TRBJ2-5, reads KAGVTQTPRYLIKTRGQQVTLSCSPISGHRSVSWYQQTPGQGLQFLFEYFSETQRNKGNFPGRFSGRQFSNSRSEMNVSTLELGDSALYLCASRAGPQETQYFGPGTRLLVL.

This clonotype occurred many times. The chain recombines TRBV4-2 with TRBJ2-3, with 10 nucleotides matching TRBD2. Germline loops: CDR1 LGHNA, CDR2 YNFKEQ. The CDR3 totals 16 residues. The V and J ends lost 4 bases and 2 bases, in that order; junction bases with no gene match: 6. CDR3 DNA: TGTGCCAGCAGCCCGCGAGCGGGGGGGTACACAGATACGCAGTATTTT. It codes for CASSPRAGGYTDTQYF.

In this sample, this clonotype turned up many times. The V gene is TRBV12-3 or TRBV12-4, the J gene TRBJ2-7; tentatively, D is TRBD1 or TRBD2 (5 bases each). The CDR3 spans 13 residues. Trimming cost V 4 bases and J 3 bases, with 10 bases left between them. The CDR3 loop reads CASSSARGYEQYF. CDR3 bases: TGTGCCAGCAGTTCCGCGAGGGGCTACGAGCAGTACTTC.

This clonotype has ten or more counts. The J gene is TRBJ1-2, the V gene TRBV12-3 or TRBV12-4; the D is unclear. The CDR3 extends over 14 amino acids. The ends were cut back, 1 base at V and 3 bases at J, with 9 bases in the middle. The CDR3 spells CASSLGEGYYGYTF. The CDR3 DNA sequence: TGTGCCAGCAGTTTAGGAGAGGGATACTATGGCTACACCTTC.

This clonotype appeared a few times. The V gene is TRBV5-1, the J gene TRBJ2-3, with D unresolved. This CDR3 is built from 16 residues. Germline-derived CDR1 and CDR2 are SGHRS and YFSETQ. With 7 bases removed from V and 7 bases from J, the gap between germline ends came to 25 bases. The CDR3 sequence is CASSPVQRRPGNTQYF. DNA of the CDR3: TGCGCCAGCTCGCCGGTCCAGCGTCGCCCCGGTAATACGCAGTATTTT.

This sequence joins TRBV6-5 and TRBJ1-5; D possibly corresponds to TRBD1 (5 bases). CDR1 MNHEY and CDR2 SVGAGI come from the germline V gene. The CDR3 is 15 residues long. The V and J ends lost 0 bases and 7 bases respectively, with 13 bases between them. CDR3 region: CASSYSLRGGQPQHF. The CDR3 DNA reads TGTGCCAGCAGTTACTCGTTAAGGGGTGGCCAGCCCCAGCATTTT.

The sample holds a few counts of this clonotype. The chain combines TRBV7-6 with TRBJ2-7; 9 nucleotides align to TRBD2. With V trimmed by 0 bases and J by 1 base, 4 bases remained unmatched. The CDR3 consists of 16 residues. Germline V gene sequence: CDR1 SGHVS, CDR2 FNYEAQ. The CDR3 sequence is CASSLASGRGSYEQYF. CDR3 DNA: TGTGCCAGCAGCTTAGCTAGCGGGAGAGGGTCCTACGAGCAGTACTTC.

This chain connects TRBV20-1 to TRBJ1-2, with 10 positions matching TRBD1. This CDR3 comprises 14 residues. The V gene's germline CDR1 is DFQATT and CDR2 SNEGSKA (reference sequence). With 6 bases clipped from V and 4 bases from J, the junction kept 8 bases outside the gene matches. DNA for the CDR3: TGCAGTGCGACCGGGACAGGGGAGACCTATGGCTACACCTTC. As protein: CSATGTGETYGYTF.

This clonotype has a count of ten or more. The chain employs TRBV21-1 and TRBJ2-7; the table's D call, TRBD1, has no DNA check behind it. TRBV21-1 is designated a pseudogene. The CDR3 has 13 residues. The CDR3 loop is CASSPPGRYEQYF. The CDR3 bases are TGTGCCAGCAGTCCCCCCGGACGGTACGAGCAGTACTTC.

This clonotype was picked up many times. The chain is built from TRBV7-2 and TRBJ2-5, with D unclear. The CDR3 is made up of 14 amino acids. Trimming stripped 3 bases from V and 3 bases from J, with 11 bases between. Looked up from germline, CDR1 is SGHTA and CDR2 is FQGNSA. The CDR3 here is CASSFVRAEETQYF. CDR3 nucleotide sequence: TGTGCCAGCAGCTTCGTCCGGGCCGAAGAGACCCAGTACTTC.

The chain links TRBV6-2 or TRBV6-3 to TRBJ2-3, with 16 bases lining up with TRBD2. Germline CDR1 is MNHEY and CDR2 is SVGEGT. V trimming: 5 bases; J trimming: 0 bases; junction bases outside the gene matches: 11. CDR3 length: 20 amino acids. CDR3 sequence reads: CASSPFGTSGGASSTDTQYF. The CDR3 DNA follows: TGTGCCAGCAGTCCCTTTGGGACTAGCGGGGGGGCCTCTAGCACAGATACGCAGTATTTT.

The sample holds many counts of this clonotype. This chain connects TRBV20-1 to TRBJ1-2; D gene uncertain. This CDR3 region has 10 residues. The germline V and J ends were trimmed by 4 bases and 7 bases, with 7 bases remaining between them. Per germline, CDR1 DFQATT and CDR2 SNEGSKA (reference sequence). Written as DNA, the CDR3 is TGCAGTGCTAATAGGATTGGCTACACCTTC. As protein: CSANRIGYTF.

This clonotype has just a few counts. The J gene is TRBJ1-1, the V gene TRBV24-1; possibly TRBD1 for D (6 bases). The CDR3 length is 12 residues. Trimming pared 3 bases from V and 7 bases from J, leaving 8 bases between. The germline V gene has CDR1 KGHDR and CDR2 SFDVKD. Here the CDR3 reads CATSDAGVEAFF. CDR3 nucleotide sequence: TGTGCCACCAGTGATGCAGGGGTTGAAGCTTTCTTT.

This clonotype was detected many times. V is TRBV4-3 and J is TRBJ2-3, with unresolved D. The germline V gene has CDR1 LGHNA and CDR2 YSLEER. The ends were cut back, 0 bases at V and 4 bases at J, with 20 bases in the middle. This CDR3 has 18 amino acids. CDR3 sequence: CASSQDLPTSVYADTQYF. The CDR3 coding sequence is TGCGCCAGCAGCCAAGATCTGCCGACTTCTGTTTATGCAGATACGCAGTATTTT.

This clonotype has a count of ten or more. This sequence joins TRBV5-1 and TRBJ2-1; D gene ambiguous. The CDR3 length is 14 residues. CDR1 SGHRS and CDR2 YFSETQ come from the germline V gene. V was clipped by 7 bases and J by 0 bases, with 11 bases between them. CDR3 coding DNA: TGCGCCAGCGGCGTTATGAGCTCCTACAATGAGCAGTTCTTC. Protein: CASGVMSSYNEQFF.

The gene calls are TRBV30 and TRBJ1-1; a possible D gene is TRBD1 (5 bases). CDR3 length: 15 amino acids. The ends were cut back, 3 bases at V and 0 bases at J, with 14 bases in the middle. Germline loops: CDR1 GTSNPN, CDR2 SVGIG (reference sequence). The CDR3 coding sequence is TGTGCCTGGAGGTGGGATGAGGGGTTGAACACTGAAGCTTTCTTT. It translates to CAWRWDEGLNTEAFF.